The entry below gives a single T cell receptor beta chain sequence along with its context. No antigen is known for it. This specimen belongs to a study of T-cell reconstitution after alpha-beta-depleted transplantation in children. The CDR3 totals 19 residues. Germline V gives CDR1 SGHAT, CDR2 FQNNGV. V dropped 3 bases and J dropped 2; count of bases not matched to a gene: 15. Unique molecular identifiers were incorporated during preparation of the TCRbeta library. TCRdb re-called the PCR reads with MiXCR, one entry per CDR3 protein. The sample consists of more than 400,000 distinct CDR3 sequences, over 10% of them appearing once. Study-level points and caveats: One year post-transplant, T-cell counts and diversity were largely derived from T cells produced anew. Expanded graft clones, several hundred of them, were reportedly the source of alpha-beta T cells about two months after transplant. TCRbeta diversity was high at day 60 in some patients (a result of surviving recipient T cells and thymic progenitors).

The chain carries TRBV11-2 and TRBJ2-3, with 9 bases lining up with TRBD2. Sample: PBMCs, mostly from graft donor cells, taken 180 days after TCRalphabeta/CD19-depleted stem cell transplant. This TCR was recovered from a female patient aged 2-15 years who had a stem cell transplant for aplastic anemia, so the T cells may come from the graft donor. The CDR3 coding sequence is TGTGCCAGCAGCTTTCCTAGCGGGATCCCTAAAGGGCACACAGATACGCAGTATTTT. It translates to CASSFPSGIPKGHTDTQYF.